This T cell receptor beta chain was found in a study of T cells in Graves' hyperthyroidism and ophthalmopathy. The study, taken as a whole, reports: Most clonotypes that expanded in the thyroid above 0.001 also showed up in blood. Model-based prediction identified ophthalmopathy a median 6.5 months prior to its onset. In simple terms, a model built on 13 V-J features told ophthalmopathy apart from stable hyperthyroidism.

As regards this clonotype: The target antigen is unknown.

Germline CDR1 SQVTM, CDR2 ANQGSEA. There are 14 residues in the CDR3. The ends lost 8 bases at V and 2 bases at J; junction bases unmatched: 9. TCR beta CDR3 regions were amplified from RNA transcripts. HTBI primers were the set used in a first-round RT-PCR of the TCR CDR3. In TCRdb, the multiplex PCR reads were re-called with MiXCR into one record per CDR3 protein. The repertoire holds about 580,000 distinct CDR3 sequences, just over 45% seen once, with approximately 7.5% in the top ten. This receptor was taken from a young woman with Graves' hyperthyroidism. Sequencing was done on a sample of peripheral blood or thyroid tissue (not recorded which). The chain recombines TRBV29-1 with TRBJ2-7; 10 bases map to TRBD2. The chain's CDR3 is CSNQRLAGTYEQYF. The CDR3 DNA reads TGCAGCAACCAGCGACTAGCGGGCACCTACGAGCAGTACTTC.